This TCR beta chain was captured by sequencing in a study of T-cell memory formation after mild COVID-19. Trimming removed 4 bases at V and 4 bases at J, with 7 bases between. CDR3 length: 11 residues. Germline CDR1 reads DFQATT; CDR2 reads SNEGSKA (reference sequence). About this clonotype: Antigen specificity is unknown.

One entry per CDR3 protein results from TCRdb running MiXCR on the 5' RACE reads. The sample records over 450,000 distinct CDR3 sequences, roughly 20% being singletons. Study results and caveats: Researchers could not confirm that second-wave clones peaking on day 37 targeted SARS-CoV-2.

The chain couples TRBV20-1 to TRBJ1-1, with D possibly being TRBD1 (5 bases). Sequences were obtained from PBMCs or a T cell subset sorted from them (not recorded which). This sequence was found in an adult woman who had mild COVID-19 (a few samples of this study predate the infection). Cell type and time point are not known. CDR3 in DNA: TGCAGTGCTAAGGGACGCACTGAAGCTTTCTTT. Translating it yields CSAKGRTEAFF.